This is a list of T cell receptor beta chains from one sample in a study of PD-1 blockade in classical Hodgkin lymphoma. Sequencing used immunoSEQ multiplex PCR; TCRdb keeps in-frame clones, though not all of them. Of roughly 9,100 clones listed, about 70% are singletons. The sample here was CD4+ T cells from blood, taken at baseline. These receptors all stem from a human donor with classical Hodgkin lymphoma. Each CDR3 is given with its conserved first and last residue. The size entry is marked missing in some rows and otherwise reads once, few, many or a size class.

v_gene: TRBV5-6
abundance: NA
j_gene: TRBJ1-5
CDR3aa: CASSLDPDQPQHF

v_gene: TRBV11-3
abundance: NA
j_gene: TRBJ2-2
CDR3aa: CASSIQSTGELFF

v_gene: TRBV2
abundance: NA
j_gene: TRBJ2-3
CDR3aa: CASSVASITDTQYF

v_gene: TRBV18
abundance: NA
j_gene: TRBJ1-6
CDR3aa: CASSPSGGQSNSPLHF

v_gene: TRBV28
abundance: NA
j_gene: TRBJ1-1
CDR3aa: CASARGLAGAFF

v_gene: TRBV10-1
abundance: few
j_gene: TRBJ2-1
CDR3aa: CASSKSSYNEQFF

v_gene: TRBV29-1
abundance: NA
j_gene: TRBJ2-1
CDR3aa: CSAPRQRSSYNEQFF

v_gene: TRBV6-4
abundance: NA
j_gene: TRBJ2-2
CDR3aa: CASSESGNSGELFF

v_gene: TRBV29-1
abundance: NA
j_gene: TRBJ1-2
CDR3aa: CSVEGLTRVEGYTF

v_gene: TRBV6-1
abundance: few
j_gene: TRBJ1-5
CDR3aa: CASRETVNSNQPQHF

v_gene: TRBV7-9
abundance: few
j_gene: TRBJ1-1
CDR3aa: CASSPTGDNTEAFF

v_gene: TRBV18
abundance: once
j_gene: TRBJ1-1
CDR3aa: CASSPRPGDRNTEAFF

v_gene: TRBV5-4
abundance: NA
j_gene: TRBJ2-3
CDR3aa: CASSGGVEGTDTQYF

v_gene: TRBV28
abundance: NA
j_gene: TRBJ2-3
CDR3aa: CASGLPGLAGKADTQYF

v_gene: TRBV19
abundance: NA
j_gene: TRBJ1-4
CDR3aa: CASSVGIGTNEKLFF

v_gene: TRBV7-2
abundance: NA
j_gene: TRBJ2-1
CDR3aa: CASSPRRSSYNEQFF

v_gene: TRBV12-5
abundance: NA
j_gene: TRBJ2-1
CDR3aa: CASAPRDSAYNEQFF

v_gene: TRBV11-2
abundance: NA
j_gene: TRBJ2-7
CDR3aa: CASSSTSYTPGGAYEQYF

v_gene: TRBV27
abundance: NA
j_gene: TRBJ1-4
CDR3aa: CASSFMGPNEKLFF

v_gene: TRBV7-2
abundance: NA
j_gene: TRBJ2-7
CDR3aa: CASSLGRSGRAGSYEQYF

v_gene: TRBV27
abundance: NA
j_gene: TRBJ2-1
CDR3aa: CASSLLGQGYNEQFF

v_gene: TRBV15
abundance: once
j_gene: TRBJ1-5
CDR3aa: CATSRVGTDNQPQHF

v_gene: TRBV11-1
abundance: NA
j_gene: TRBJ2-5
CDR3aa: CASSRGDASETQYF

v_gene: TRBV5-1
abundance: NA
j_gene: TRBJ2-7
CDR3aa: CASSLSLAGESEQYF

v_gene: TRBV20-1
abundance: NA
j_gene: TRBJ1-1
CDR3aa: CNGGNTEAFF

v_gene: TRBV30
abundance: NA
j_gene: TRBJ2-2
CDR3aa: CAWSVGRRPNTGELFF

v_gene: TRBV7-2
abundance: few
j_gene: TRBJ1-2
CDR3aa: CASSPGQSGGYTF

v_gene: TRBV2
abundance: NA
j_gene: TRBJ2-3
CDR3aa: CAAGRETDTQYF

v_gene: TRBV29-1
abundance: NA
j_gene: TRBJ2-7
CDR3aa: CSVQPLAETYEQYF

v_gene: TRBV5-4
abundance: NA
j_gene: TRBJ2-1
CDR3aa: CASSLAGAGGYNEQFF

v_gene: TRBV18
abundance: NA
j_gene: TRBJ1-4
CDR3aa: CASSPGGVNEKLFF

v_gene: TRBV5-1
abundance: once
j_gene: TRBJ2-7
CDR3aa: CASSRIPGQAYEQYF

v_gene: TRBV28
abundance: NA
j_gene: TRBJ2-6
CDR3aa: CASNTKGRGQASGANVLTF

v_gene: TRBV27
abundance: once
j_gene: TRBJ2-7
CDR3aa: CASSRPPGDEQYF

v_gene: TRBV18
abundance: NA
j_gene: TRBJ2-5
CDR3aa: CASSPIPWAVRERETQYF

v_gene: TRBV2
abundance: NA
j_gene: TRBJ1-2
CDR3aa: CASSAGQGGDYGYTF

v_gene: TRBV7-3
abundance: NA
j_gene: TRBJ2-7
CDR3aa: CASSLGPAGEQYF

v_gene: TRBV7-9
abundance: NA
j_gene: TRBJ2-1
CDR3aa: CASSFGGLAGNEQFF

v_gene: TRBV18
abundance: NA
j_gene: TRBJ2-7
CDR3aa: CASSGTAGAAGYEQYF

v_gene: TRBV2
abundance: NA
j_gene: TRBJ2-1
CDR3aa: CASSLAVPVSEQFF

v_gene: TRBV7-2
abundance: NA
j_gene: TRBJ1-1
CDR3aa: CASSLPGTTEAFF

v_gene: TRBV7-2
abundance: NA
j_gene: TRBJ2-1
CDR3aa: CASSLDYNEQFF

v_gene: TRBV18
abundance: NA
j_gene: TRBJ2-1
CDR3aa: CASSPNVGKRNEQFF

v_gene: TRBV28
abundance: NA
j_gene: TRBJ1-1
CDR3aa: CASSLVDLNTEAFF

v_gene: TRBV28
abundance: NA
j_gene: TRBJ1-1
CDR3aa: CASTGPGTEAFF

v_gene: TRBV5-4
abundance: NA
j_gene: TRBJ2-3
CDR3aa: CASNGYGADTQYF

v_gene: TRBV28
abundance: NA
j_gene: TRBJ2-3
CDR3aa: CASSLRGTDTQYF

v_gene: TRBV29-1
abundance: NA
j_gene: TRBJ2-1
CDR3aa: CSAASGRAGEQFF